This T cell receptor (beta chain) was retrieved from a study of cytomegalovirus exposure and HLA in healthy donors. The PCR contained 60 Vbeta and 13 Jbeta primers. In the original workflow: Unique TCR beta chains totaled roughly 80 million in a later count, with some 10 million of them shared. Profiling relied on immunoSEQ multiplex PCR, and the TCRdb table lists in-frame clones only, not all of them. The D gene and trimming were derived from the DNA, and the V and J assignments and clone size from that table. The sample carries about 170,000 clones, around 83% recorded once. The CDR3 has 13 amino acids. Germline-derived CDR1 and CDR2 are MNHEY and SMNVEV (reference sequence). The ends were cut back, 5 bases at V and 5 bases at J, with 10 bases in the middle.

This chain connects TRBV27 to TRBJ2-1; D is possibly TRBD1 (6 bases). The sample taken for sequencing was PBMCs. This sequence originates from a man aged 25-40 years in good health and CMV-seropositive. The CDR3 DNA is TGTGCCAGCAGTACGGACAGAGACAATGAGCAGTTCTTC. Translating gives CASSTDRDNEQFF.